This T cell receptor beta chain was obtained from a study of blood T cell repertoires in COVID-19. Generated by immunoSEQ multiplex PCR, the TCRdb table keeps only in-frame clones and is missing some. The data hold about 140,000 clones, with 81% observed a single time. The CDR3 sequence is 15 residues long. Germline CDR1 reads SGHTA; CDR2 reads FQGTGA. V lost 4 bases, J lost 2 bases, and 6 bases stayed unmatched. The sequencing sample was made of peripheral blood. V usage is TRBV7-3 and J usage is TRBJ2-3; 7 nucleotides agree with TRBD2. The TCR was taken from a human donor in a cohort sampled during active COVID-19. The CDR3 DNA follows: TGTGCCAGCAGCTCTAGCGGACTGATCACAGATACGCAGTATTTT. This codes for CASSSSGLITDTQYF. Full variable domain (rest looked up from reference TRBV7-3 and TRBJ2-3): GAGVSQTPSNKVTEKGKYVELRCDPISGHTALYWYRQSLGQGPEFLIYFQGTGAADDSGLPNDRFFAVRPEGSVSTLKIQRTERGDSAVYLCASSSSGLITDTQYFGPGTRLTVL.